This T cell receptor beta chain was sequenced during a study of T cells in Graves' hyperthyroidism and ophthalmopathy. The investigators amplified TCR beta CDR3 regions from RNA transcripts. HTBI primers were employed in a first-round RT-PCR of the TCR CDR3. TCRdb reprocessed the multiplex PCR reads via MiXCR and lists one record per CDR3 protein. The data show about 300,000 distinct CDR3 sequences, approximately 15% seen once. Study-wide points: Before onset, by a median of approximately 5.9 months, the model predicted ophthalmopathy. Using 13 V-J features, a model discriminated ophthalmopathy from stable hyperthyroidism.

The table lists this clonotype with many counts. As yet, its antigen is unknown. V shed 2 bases and J 6 bases; nucleotides not matched to a gene: 4. This CDR3 has 14 residues. Germline lookup yields CDR1 MNHNS and CDR2 SASEGT. It was around 10 ml of fresh peripheral blood that supplied the PBMCs. The chain uses TRBV6-1 and TRBJ2-7; TRBD2 matches at 10 bases. The receptor comes from a woman in her 40s with Graves' hyperthyroidism. The sequenced material came from blood. The CDR3 DNA sequence: TGTGCCAGCAGTGAAAGCGGGAGGGCCGGCGAGCAGTACTTC. Protein product: CASSESGRAGEQYF.